A selection of T cell receptor beta chains follows, all from one sample in a study of T-cell reconstitution after alpha-beta-depleted transplantation in children. MiXCR was run by TCRdb on the PCR reads, yielding one entry per CDR3 protein. The profile shows over 450,000 distinct CDR3 sequences, about 10% of them singletons. Here the sequenced sample was PBMCs, taken before TCRalphabeta/CD19-depleted stem cell transplant. Receptors were obtained from a child aged 2 to 15 with inherited bone marrow failure, due to receive a stem cell transplant. Both conserved end residues are trimmed from each CDR3. Each record gives: J gene, V gene, CDR3 protein.

J: TRBJ2-5
V: TRBV20-1
CDR3: SARGVPTGWTQY

J: TRBJ2-5
V: TRBV20-1
CDR3: SFEEGLAGGRETQY

J: TRBJ2-7
V: TRBV15
CDR3: ATSFHRGRLYEQY

J: TRBJ2-5
V: TRBV29-1
CDR3: SVERPGQETQY

J: TRBJ2-3
V: TRBV9
CDR3: ASSVEGGGGDTQY

J: TRBJ2-5
V: TRBV12-3/TRBV12-4
CDR3: ASSVAGGPETQY

J: TRBJ2-3
V: TRBV20-1
CDR3: SAPASGTDTQY

J: TRBJ1-4
V: TRBV7-9
CDR3: ASSQRSDYNEKLF

J: TRBJ2-5
V: TRBV5-6
CDR3: ASSLTASVETQY

J: TRBJ2-1
V: TRBV20-1
CDR3: CARDALPSSYNEQF

J: TRBJ2-2
V: TRBV24-1
CDR3: ATSDWDSLSTGELF

J: TRBJ2-5
V: TRBV5-1
CDR3: ASSAGLAFQETQY

J: TRBJ2-7
V: TRBV10-3
CDR3: AISAPGRTYEQY

J: TRBJ2-3
V: TRBV15
CDR3: ATSRVKADTQY

J: TRBJ2-3
V: TRBV29-1
CDR3: SVPLAASPFHTDTQY

J: TRBJ2-1
V: TRBV2
CDR3: ACTGDPTSGNNEQF

J: TRBJ2-7
V: TRBV28
CDR3: ATHSRGLGDEQY

J: TRBJ2-1
V: TRBV5-1
CDR3: ASSLDPLLGTQF

J: TRBJ2-5
V: TRBV29-1
CDR3: SVGWLAGEYGGETQY

J: TRBJ2-5
V: TRBV20-1
CDR3: SARDGGWETQY

J: TRBJ1-5
V: TRBV20-1
CDR3: SAREGEAQPQH

J: TRBJ1-5
V: TRBV5-1
CDR3: ASSPTPQGSNQPQH

J: TRBJ2-1
V: TRBV7-8
CDR3: ASSYSGLAHNEQF